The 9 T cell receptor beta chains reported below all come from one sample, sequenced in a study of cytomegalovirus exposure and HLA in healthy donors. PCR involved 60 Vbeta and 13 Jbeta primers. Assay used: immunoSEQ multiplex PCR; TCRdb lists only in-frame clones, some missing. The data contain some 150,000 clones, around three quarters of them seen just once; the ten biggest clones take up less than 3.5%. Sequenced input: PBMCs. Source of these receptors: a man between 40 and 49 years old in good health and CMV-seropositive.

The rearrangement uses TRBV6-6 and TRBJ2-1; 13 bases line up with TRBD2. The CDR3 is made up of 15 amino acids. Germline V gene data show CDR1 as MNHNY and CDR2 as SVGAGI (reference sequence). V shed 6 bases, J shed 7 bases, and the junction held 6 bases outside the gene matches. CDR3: CASRPRTSGRNEQFF. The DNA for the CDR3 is TGTGCCAGCAGACCTCGGACTAGCGGGAGAAATGAGCAGTTCTTC.

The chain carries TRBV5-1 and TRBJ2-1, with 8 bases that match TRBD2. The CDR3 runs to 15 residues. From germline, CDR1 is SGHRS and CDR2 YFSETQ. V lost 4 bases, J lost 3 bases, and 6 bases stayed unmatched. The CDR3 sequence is CASSQTGTSYNEQFF. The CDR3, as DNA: TGCGCCAGCAGCCAGACCGGGACTAGCTACAATGAGCAGTTCTTC.

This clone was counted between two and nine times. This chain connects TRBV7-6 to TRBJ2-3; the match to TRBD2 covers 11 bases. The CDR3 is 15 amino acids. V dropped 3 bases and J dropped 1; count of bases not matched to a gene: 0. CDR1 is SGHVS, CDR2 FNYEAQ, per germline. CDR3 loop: CASSLGLAGTDTQYF. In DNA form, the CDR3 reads TGTGCCAGCAGCTTGGGACTAGCGGGCACAGATACGCAGTATTTT.

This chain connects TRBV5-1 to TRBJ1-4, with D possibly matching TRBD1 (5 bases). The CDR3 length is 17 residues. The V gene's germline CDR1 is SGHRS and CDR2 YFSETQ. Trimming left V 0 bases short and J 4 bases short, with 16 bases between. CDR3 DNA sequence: TGCGCCAGCAGCTTGGGTCTTGGGGGGAGGCGTAATGAAAAACTGTTTTTT. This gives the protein CASSLGLGGRRNEKLFF.

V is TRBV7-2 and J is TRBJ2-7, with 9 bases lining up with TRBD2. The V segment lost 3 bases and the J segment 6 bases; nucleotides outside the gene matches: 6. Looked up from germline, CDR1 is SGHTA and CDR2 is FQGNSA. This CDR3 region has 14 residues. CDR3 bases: TGTGCCAGCAGCTTGTCAGCGGGAGGTGGCGAGCAGTACTTC. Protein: CASSLSAGGGEQYF.

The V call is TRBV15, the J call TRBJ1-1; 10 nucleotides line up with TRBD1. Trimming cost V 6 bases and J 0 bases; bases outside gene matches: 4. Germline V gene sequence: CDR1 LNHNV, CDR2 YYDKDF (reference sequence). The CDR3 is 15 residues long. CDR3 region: CATRTGQGMNTEAFF. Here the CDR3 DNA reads TGTGCCACCAGAACGGGACAGGGGATGAACACTGAAGCTTTCTTT.

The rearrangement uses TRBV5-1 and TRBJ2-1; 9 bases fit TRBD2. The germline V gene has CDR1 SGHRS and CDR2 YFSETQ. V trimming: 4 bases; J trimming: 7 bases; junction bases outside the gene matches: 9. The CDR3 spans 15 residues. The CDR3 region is CASSGIGGRGNEQFF. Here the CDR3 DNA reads TGCGCCAGCAGCGGGATAGGCGGGAGGGGAAATGAGCAGTTCTTC.

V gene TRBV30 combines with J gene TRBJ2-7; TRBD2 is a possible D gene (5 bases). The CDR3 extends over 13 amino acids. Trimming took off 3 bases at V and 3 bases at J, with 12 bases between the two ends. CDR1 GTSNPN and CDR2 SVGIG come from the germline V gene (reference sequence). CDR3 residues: CAWRMDWNYEQYF. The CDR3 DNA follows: TGTGCCTGGAGGATGGACTGGAACTACGAGCAGTACTTC.

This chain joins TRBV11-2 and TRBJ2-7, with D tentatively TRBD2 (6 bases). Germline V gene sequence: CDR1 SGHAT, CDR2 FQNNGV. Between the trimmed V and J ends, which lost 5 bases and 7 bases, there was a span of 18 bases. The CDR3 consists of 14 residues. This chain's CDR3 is CASSATGSLGEQYF. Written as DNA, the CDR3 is TGTGCCAGCAGCGCTACCGGGAGTTTGGGTGAGCAGTACTTC. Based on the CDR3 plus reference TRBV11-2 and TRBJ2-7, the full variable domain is EAGVAQSPRYKIIEKRQSVAFWCNPISGHATLYWYQQILGQGPKLLIQFQNNGVVDDSQLPKDRFSAERLKGVDSTLKIQPAKLEDSAVYLCASSATGSLGEQYFGPGTRLTVT.